The 23 T cell receptor beta chains below were found in one sample sequenced in a study of blood T cell repertoires in COVID-19. TCRdb keeps only in-frame clones here, not all; method: immunoSEQ multiplex PCR. This table holds 300,000 or so clones, over 75% found once. Sequencing was done on a sample of peripheral blood. Receptors were obtained from a woman in her forties or fifties who had recovered from COVID-19.

This clone was seen a single time. The chain employs TRBV5-6 and TRBJ2-2; no clear D gene. Trimming took 0 bases from V and 3 from J, leaving 9 bases between them. The CDR3 is made up of 15 amino acids. From germline, CDR1 is SGHDT and CDR2 YYEEEE. The CDR3 nucleotides are TGTGCCAGCAGCTTGGATAGATTAGACACCGGGGAGCTGTTTTTT. This codes for CASSLDRLDTGELFF. Supplemented by reference TRBV5-6 and TRBJ2-2, the full variable domain reads DAGVTQSPTHLIKTRGQQVTLRCSPKSGHDTVSWYQQALGQGPQFIFQYYEEEERQRGNFPDRFSGHQFPNYSSELNVNALLLGDSALYLCASSLDRLDTGELFFGEGSRLTVL.

This clone was counted once. V and J are TRBV28 and TRBJ1-2; D is perhaps TRBD1 (5 bases). V was trimmed by 6 bases and J by 3 bases, leaving 11 bases between them. The CDR3 is 13 residues long. From germline, CDR1 is MDHEN and CDR2 SYDVKM. The chain's CDR3 is CASSSTVDYGYTF. In DNA form, the CDR3 reads TGTGCCAGCAGCTCGACAGTGGACTATGGCTACACCTTC.

The chain couples TRBV7-2 to TRBJ1-6; 8 bases are a match to TRBD1. This CDR3 comprises 15 residues. V trimming: 5 bases; J trimming: 8 bases; junction bases outside the gene matches: 8. Germline CDR1 SGHTA, CDR2 FQGNSA. The CDR3 sequence is CASSPRTGQDSPLHF. DNA for the CDR3: TGTGCCAGCAGCCCTCGGACAGGGCAGGATTCACCCCTCCACTTT.

The rearrangement joins TRBV28 to TRBJ2-7; TRBD1 matches at 7 bases. Trimming took 7 bases from V and 0 from J; bases not matched to a gene: 9. The CDR3 has 15 amino acids. Germline V CDR1 and CDR2: MDHEN, SYDVKM. CDR3 loop: CASNEGGDTSYEQYF. The CDR3 coding sequence is TGTGCCAGCAACGAAGGGGGCGATACCTCCTACGAGCAGTACTTC.

The chain employs TRBV7-7 and TRBJ2-7; 7 bases align to TRBD2. The length of the CDR3 is 13 residues. Germline V gene sequence: CDR1 SSHAT, CDR2 FNYEAQ (reference sequence). After removal of 3 bases from V and 4 bases from J, the junction contained 3 bases not matched to a gene. The CDR3 DNA follows: TGTGCCAGCAGCTTGGGGGAGGGTTACGAGCAGTACTTC. Protein product: CASSLGEGYEQYF. Based on the CDR3 plus reference TRBV7-7 and TRBJ2-7, the full variable domain is GAGVSQSPRYKVTKRGQDVTLRCDPISSHATLYWYQQALGQGPEFLTYFNYEAQPDKSGLPSDRFSAERPEGSISTLTIQRTEQRDSAMYRCASSLGEGYEQYFGPGTRLTVT.

The chain combines TRBV10-1 with TRBJ1-1; 7 bases match TRBD1. V dropped 7 bases and J dropped 1; count of bases not matched to a gene: 12. This CDR3 has 16 residues. Looked up from germline, CDR1 is WNHNN and CDR2 is SYGVQD (reference sequence). The CDR3 sequence: CASKITLGTANTEAFF. The CDR3 DNA sequence: TGCGCCAGCAAAATCACTCTCGGGACAGCGAACACTGAAGCTTTCTTT.

The chain couples TRBV4-2 to TRBJ2-3; possibly TRBD2 for D (7 bases). Trimming took 0 bases from V and 7 from J, leaving 14 bases between them. The germline gives CDR1 LGHNA, CDR2 YNFKEQ. The CDR3 runs to 15 residues. CDR3 DNA: TGTGCCAGCAGCCAAGAAGGGGGGAGCGGGAATACGCAGTATTTT. Translated: CASSQEGGSGNTQYF.

A single count supports this clone. The rearrangement joins TRBV28 to TRBJ1-2; the D gene is possibly TRBD1 (6 bases). Trimming removed 2 bases at V and 8 bases at J, with 18 bases between. This CDR3 region has 15 residues. CDR1 and CDR2 from the germline V gene are MDHEN and SYDVKM. Written as DNA, the CDR3 is TGTGCCAGCAGTTTAACAGGGCAGGATCTGTCCGGCTACACCTTC. Translated, it gives CASSLTGQDLSGYTF.

The chain joins TRBV5-6 to TRBJ1-3, with no clear D. CDR1 SGHDT and CDR2 YYEEEE come from the germline V gene. The V and J ends lost 2 bases and 2 bases respectively, with 8 bases between them. The CDR3 covers 14 residues. The CDR3 loop is CASSFGGPGNTIYF. CDR3 DNA: TGTGCCAGCAGCTTCGGAGGGCCTGGAAACACCATATATTTT.

This rearrangement joins TRBV6-1 to TRBJ1-5, with D perhaps TRBD1 (5 bases). The CDR3 is 17 residues long. In germline, CDR1 is MNHNS, CDR2 SASEGT. V dropped 1 base and J dropped 4 bases, with 17 bases sitting between them. The CDR3 spells CASSEDLGALVNQPQHF. The CDR3 bases are TGTGCCAGCAGTGAAGATCTTGGGGCGTTGGTTAATCAGCCCCAGCATTTT.

V is TRBV28 and J is TRBJ2-3; 10 bases align to TRBD2. CDR3 length equals 15 residues. CDR1 MDHEN and CDR2 SYDVKM come from the germline V gene. Trimming cost V 8 bases and J 9 bases; bases outside gene matches: 14. The CDR3 DNA sequence: TGTGCCAGCGGGACTCCGCTAGCGGGGGTGTACACGCAGTATTTT. It translates to CASGTPLAGVYTQYF.

The table lists this clone with many counts. The chain employs TRBV9 and TRBJ2-6; D is undetermined. V was trimmed by 0 bases and J by 0 bases, leaving 7 bases between them. Per the germline V gene, CDR1 is SGDLS and CDR2 is YYNGEE. This CDR3 has 16 amino acids. The chain's CDR3 is CASSVGASSGANVLTF. CDR3 sequence (DNA): TGTGCCAGCAGCGTAGGAGCCTCCTCTGGGGCCAACGTCCTGACTTTC.

The genes are TRBV6-5 and TRBJ1-3; no definite D call. The CDR3 contains 13 residues. Germline CDR1 MNHEY, CDR2 SVGAGI. Trimming cost V 4 bases and J 3 bases, with 7 bases left between them. The CDR3 sequence is CASSSNIGNTIYF. DNA for the CDR3: TGTGCCAGCAGTTCGAACATTGGAAACACCATATATTTT.

This chain uses TRBV10-3 with TRBJ1-2, with D uncertain. Per the germline V gene, CDR1 is ENHRY and CDR2 is SYGVKD. Trimming took 2 bases from V and 8 from J, leaving 9 bases between them. CDR3 size: 12 residues. This chain's CDR3 is CAISEAPTGYTF. The DNA for the CDR3 is TGTGCCATCAGTGAGGCCCCTACGGGCTACACCTTC.

This chain links TRBV11-2 with TRBJ1-4; possibly TRBD1 for D (5 bases). Between the trimmed V and J ends, which lost 5 bases and 3 bases, there was a span of 13 bases. Germline CDR1 reads SGHAT; CDR2 reads FQNNGV. The CDR3 spans 15 residues. In DNA, the CDR3 is TGTGCCAGCAGCAGGGGCAGGCAAGCTAATGAAAAACTGTTTTTT. Its translation: CASSRGRQANEKLFF. Full variable domain (outside the CDR3, taken from reference TRBV11-2 and TRBJ1-4): EAGVAQSPRYKIIEKRQSVAFWCNPISGHATLYWYQQILGQGPKLLIQFQNNGVVDDSQLPKDRFSAERLKGVDSTLKIQPAKLEDSAVYLCASSRGRQANEKLFFGSGTQLSVL.

The chain is built from TRBV6-2 or TRBV6-3 and TRBJ2-6; 7 nucleotides match TRBD2. Per germline, CDR1 MNHEY and CDR2 SVGEGT. Trimming cost V 2 bases and J 0 bases; bases outside gene matches: 7. The CDR3 is 18 residues long. The CDR3 protein is CASSYERGQISGANVLTF. CDR3 bases: TGTGCCAGCAGTTACGAGCGGGGCCAGATCTCTGGGGCCAACGTCCTGACTTTC.

The chain carries TRBV14 and TRBJ2-1; 7 bases agree with TRBD2. The V gene's germline CDR1 is SGHDN and CDR2 FVKESK. V was pared by 6 bases and J by 15 bases, with 14 bases of the junction left unmatched. The CDR3 consists of 13 residues. CDR3 DNA: TGTGCCAGCAGTCGTACTCGCGGGAGTTTTCCGTTCTTC. The encoded protein is CASSRTRGSFPFF.

This clone was seen a few times. This rearrangement joins TRBV7-9 to TRBJ2-3; D is undetermined. V was shortened by 7 bases and J by 0 bases, with 11 bases between the two germline ends. Germline CDR1 SEHNR, CDR2 FQNEAQ (reference sequence). The CDR3 consists of 14 residues. The chain's CDR3 is CASTLVGSTDTQYF. The CDR3 nucleotides are TGTGCCAGCACCCTAGTCGGTAGCACAGATACGCAGTATTTT.

This clone showed up just a few times. The genes are TRBV29-1 and TRBJ1-1; unclear D gene. Looked up from germline, CDR1 is SQVTM and CDR2 is ANQGSEA. This CDR3 region has 13 residues. The germline V and J ends were trimmed by 7 bases and 0 bases, with 12 bases remaining between them. CDR3 region: CSAGREMNTEAFF. The CDR3 coding sequence is TGCAGCGCCGGACGGGAAATGAACACTGAAGCTTTCTTT.

This chain connects TRBV30 to TRBJ2-7, with unresolved D. The CDR3 is 11 amino acids. CDR1 is GTSNPN, CDR2 SVGIG, per germline (reference sequence). Trimming cost V 2 bases and J 4 bases, with 6 bases left between them. The CDR3 loop reads CAWSSQYEQYF. CDR3 nucleotides: TGTGCCTGGAGTTCCCAATACGAGCAGTACTTC. The full variable domain, its missing parts supplied by reference TRBV30 and TRBJ2-7, is SQTIHQWPATLVQPVGSPLSLECTVEGTSNPNLYWYRQAAGRGLQLLFYSVGIGQISSEVPQNLSASRPQDRQFILSSKKLLLSDSGFYLCAWSSQYEQYFGPGTRLTVT.

The CDR3 region has the DNA TGTGCCACCAGCAGAGGAGTCGGGAGGAACACCGGGGAGCTGTTTTTT. It encodes CATSRGVGRNTGELFF. The chain uses TRBV15 and TRBJ2-2, with D tentatively TRBD2 (6 bases). CDR3 length: 16 residues. CDR1 is LNHNV, CDR2 YYDKDF, per germline (reference sequence). V shed 1 base and J shed 1 base, with 10 bases lying between them.

The table lists this clone with a few counts. The rearrangement uses TRBV9 and TRBJ2-2; D gene ambiguous. CDR1 is SGDLS, CDR2 YYNGEE, per germline. The CDR3 runs to 13 residues. The V and J ends lost 0 bases and 8 bases respectively, with 8 bases between them. CDR3 DNA: TGTGCCAGCAGCGTAGCTACTTGGGGGGAGCTGTTTTTT. Protein: CASSVATWGELFF.

V usage is TRBV30 and J usage is TRBJ2-7; 11 bases align to TRBD1. Germline CDR1 is GTSNPN and CDR2 is SVGIG (reference sequence). V was clipped by 1 base and J by 3 bases; unmatched bases: 5. CDR3 length: 15 residues. CDR3 DNA: TGTGCCTGGAGTGGGACAGGGGGCGGTTTCTACGAGCAGTACTTC. Amino acids: CAWSGTGGGFYEQYF.